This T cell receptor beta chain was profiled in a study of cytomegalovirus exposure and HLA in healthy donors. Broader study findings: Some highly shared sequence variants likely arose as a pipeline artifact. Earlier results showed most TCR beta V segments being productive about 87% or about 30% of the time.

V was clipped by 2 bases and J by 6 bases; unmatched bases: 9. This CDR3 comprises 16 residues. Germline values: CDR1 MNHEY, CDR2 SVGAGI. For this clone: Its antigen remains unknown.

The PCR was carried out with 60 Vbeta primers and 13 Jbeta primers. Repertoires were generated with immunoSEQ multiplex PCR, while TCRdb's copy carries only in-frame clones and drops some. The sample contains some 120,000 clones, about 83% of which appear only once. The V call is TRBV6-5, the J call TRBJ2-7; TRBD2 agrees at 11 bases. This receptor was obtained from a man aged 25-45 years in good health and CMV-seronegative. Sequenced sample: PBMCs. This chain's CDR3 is CASSYLTSGDLSEQYF. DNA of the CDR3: TGTGCCAGCAGTTACCTGACTAGCGGGGACCTCAGCGAGCAGTACTTC.